Listed here are 25 T cell receptor beta chains from one sample, sequenced in a study of blood T cell repertoires in COVID-19 (TCRdb year 2020). Library prep was done by the immunoSEQ multiplex PCR assay. TCRdb obtained this table from immuneACCESS and retained in-frame rearrangements with V and J assigned. These tables miss some clones; where compared with another copy, unresolved V genes account for less than half of the shortfall, and the remainder is unexplained. The sample data list some 200,000 clones, and roughly 90% of these were observed just once. The ten largest clonotypes hold 2% to 2.5% of the sample. Sample: PBMCs or T cells enriched from blood (not recorded which). Source of these receptors: a woman aged 25-40 years who had recovered from COVID-19.

This clone appeared once. V gene TRBV10-3 combines with J gene TRBJ1-2, with TRBD1 matching 8 bases. V gave up 6 bases and J gave up 0 bases; unmatched junction bases: 0. Looked up from germline, CDR1 is ENHRY and CDR2 is SYGVKD. The length of the CDR3 is 13 residues. The CDR3, as DNA: TGTGCCATCAGGGACAGGGCTAACTATGGCTACACCTTC. Translation: CAIRDRANYGYTF.

The CDR3 loop reads CASSLPGLTDTQYF. For the CDR3, the DNA is TGTGCCAGCAGCCTCCCCGGACTCACAGATACGCAGTATTTT. The rearrangement links TRBV7-3 to TRBJ2-3; possibly TRBD2 for D (5 bases). V lost 5 bases and J 2 bases, leaving 11 bases between the germline ends. This CDR3 is built from 14 residues. CDR1 and CDR2 (germline): SGHTA, FQGTGA. Combining the CDR3 with reference TRBV7-3 and TRBJ2-3 gives the whole variable domain GAGVSQTPSNKVTEKGKYVELRCDPISGHTALYWYRQSLGQGPEFLIYFQGTGAADDSGLPNDRFFAVRPEGSVSTLKIQRTERGDSAVYLCASSLPGLTDTQYFGPGTRLTVL.

The chain uses TRBV6-5 and TRBJ2-4, with 13 nucleotides matching TRBD2. Looked up from germline, CDR1 is MNHEY and CDR2 is SVGAGI. This CDR3 is built from 14 residues. J lost 9 bases, V lost 6 bases, and 5 bases had no gene match. The CDR3, as DNA: TGTGCCAGCAGCACTAGCGGGGGGGCGGGCATTCAGTACTTC. It specifies CASSTSGGAGIQYF.

This chain connects TRBV28 to TRBJ2-2; 9 bases line up with TRBD1. The CDR3 sequence is 17 residues long. Germline values: CDR1 MDHEN, CDR2 SYDVKM. The V segment lost 4 bases and the J segment 7 bases; nucleotides outside the gene matches: 13. In DNA, the CDR3 is TGTGCCAGCAGTTCCGGTGAACAGGGGGCTGAGTTCGGGGAGCTGTTTTTT. It translates to CASSSGEQGAEFGELFF.

This chain joins TRBV7-3 and TRBJ1-3, with a possible D match to TRBD1 (5 bases). Germline V CDR1 and CDR2: SGHTA, FQGTGA. The CDR3 is made up of 15 amino acids. V dropped 2 bases and J dropped 2 bases, with 10 bases sitting between them. CDR3 sequence: CASSLDQGAGNTIYF. CDR3 nucleotides: TGTGCCAGCAGCTTAGATCAGGGCGCTGGAAACACCATATATTTT.

This clone was recorded many times. This chain connects TRBV3-1 (or the pseudogene TRBV3-2) to TRBJ2-1; D ambiguous. CDR1 LGHDT and CDR2 YNNKEL come from the germline V gene (reference sequence). This CDR3 comprises 12 residues. The ends were cut back, 4 bases at V and 4 bases at J, with 5 bases in the middle. CDR3 amino acids: CASSLQYNEQFF. The CDR3 coding sequence is TGTGCCAGCAGCCTTCAGTACAATGAGCAGTTCTTC.

The J gene is TRBJ1-5, the V gene TRBV19, with D unresolved. The CDR3 contains 16 residues. Germline V gene lookup returns CDR1 LNHDA and CDR2 SQIVND (reference sequence). Deletions cut 7 bases from V and 3 bases from J, with 19 bases between. The CDR3 DNA reads as TGTGCCAGTAATATGTTTGGCGGCAGAACCAATCAGCCCCAGCATTTT. Protein product: CASNMFGGRTNQPQHF.

This clone was detected a few times. This chain uses TRBV11-3 with TRBJ2-2; the D gene is possibly TRBD2 (5 bases). The germline V gene encodes CDR1 SGHNT and CDR2 YENEEA. The V end was cut by 2 bases, the J end by 2 bases, with 12 bases between. The CDR3 totals 16 residues. CDR3 nucleotide sequence: TGTGCCAGCAGCTTAAGGACTGGAGTTAACACCGGGGAGCTGTTTTTT. Protein: CASSLRTGVNTGELFF.

V gene TRBV19 combines with J gene TRBJ1-2; 7 nucleotides match TRBD1. J was trimmed by 5 bases and V by 5 bases; bases with no gene match: 5. Germline V gene sequence: CDR1 LNHDA, CDR2 SQIVND (reference sequence). The CDR3 is made up of 13 amino acids. CDR3 DNA: TGTGCCAGTAGTCCGGGGACAGCTTATGGCTACACCTTC. This translates into CASSPGTAYGYTF.

The rearrangement joins TRBV7-6 to TRBJ1-1; 10 bases are shared with TRBD1. Germline loops: CDR1 SGHVS, CDR2 FNYEAQ. V gave up 1 base and J gave up 3 bases; unmatched junction bases: 11. CDR3 size: 18 residues. The DNA for the CDR3 is TGTGCCAGCAGCTTAGAACTTGCGGGACAGGGGAGGTACACTGAAGCTTTCTTT. This codes for CASSLELAGQGRYTEAFF.

The chain is built from TRBV6-1 and TRBJ1-6; no clear D gene. V dropped 0 bases and J dropped 8 bases, with 5 bases sitting between them. Germline-derived CDR1 and CDR2 are MNHNS and SASEGT. The CDR3 is 13 residues long. The CDR3 protein is CASSEARDSPLHF. DNA for the CDR3: TGTGCCAGCAGTGAAGCCCGGGATTCACCCCTCCACTTT.

The chain combines TRBV27 with TRBJ1-6; D unclear. Trimming took off 2 bases at V and 14 bases at J, with 19 bases between the two ends. The CDR3 runs 15 residues. Germline assignment: CDR1 MNHEY and CDR2 SMNVEV (reference sequence). The CDR3 DNA follows: TGTGCCAGCAGTTTACTGCGGACCGGACTCGGCACCCTCCACTTT. Translation gives CASSLLRTGLGTLHF.

This rearrangement joins TRBV11-2 to TRBJ1-2; 9 nucleotides align to TRBD1. With 4 bases clipped from V and 3 bases from J, the junction kept 12 bases outside the gene matches. This CDR3 is 17 amino acids long. The germline CDR1 and CDR2 sequences are SGHAT and FQNNGV. The CDR3 loop is CASSSGGQGGGYYGYTF. The CDR3 bases are TGTGCCAGCAGCTCAGGGGGACAGGGCGGGGGCTACTATGGCTACACCTTC.

A single count supports this clone. The CDR3 sequence is CASSLDLTSGRTSYNEQFF. Here the CDR3 DNA reads TGTGCCAGCAGCTTAGATCTGACTAGCGGGAGGACCAGCTACAATGAGCAGTTCTTC. This rearrangement joins TRBV11-2 to TRBJ2-1; 13 bases line up with TRBD2. The V segment lost 0 bases and the J segment 3 bases; nucleotides outside the gene matches: 8. Germline V gives CDR1 SGHAT, CDR2 FQNNGV. This CDR3 has 19 residues.

The chain employs TRBV11-3 and TRBJ2-7; 9 bases align to TRBD1. Per the germline V gene, CDR1 is SGHNT and CDR2 is YENEEA. Losses at the gene ends were 5 bases for V and 0 bases for J; bases not matched to a gene: 5. The CDR3 is made up of 15 amino acids. The CDR3 DNA reads TGTGCCAGCAGCCCAGGGACAGGGCCCTCCTACGAGCAGTACTTC. Translating it yields CASSPGTGPSYEQYF.

The rearrangement links TRBV5-4 to TRBJ2-3; 7 bases fit TRBD1. J was trimmed by 2 bases and V by 4 bases; bases with no gene match: 7. Germline V gene data show CDR1 as SGHNT and CDR2 as YYREEE (reference sequence). CDR3 length: 15 residues. CDR3 sequence (DNA): TGTGCCAGCAGCGCCAGACAGGGTTCCACAGATACGCAGTATTTT. The encoded protein is CASSARQGSTDTQYF.

This clone was picked up a small number of times. The identical CDR3 is also encoded by other nucleotide sequences in the sample. The gene calls are TRBV6-5 and TRBJ2-5; no clear D. This CDR3 has 13 residues. CDR1 and CDR2 from the germline V gene are MNHEY and SVGAGI. Trimming removed 0 bases from V and 5 bases from J, with 7 bases in between. The DNA for the CDR3 is TGTGCCAGCAGTTACTCGACTCGGGAGACCCAGTACTTC. The encoded protein is CASSYSTRETQYF.

This chain joins TRBV7-8 and TRBJ1-1; D uncertain. Germline CDR1 is SGHVS and CDR2 is FQNEAQ. The CDR3 consists of 12 residues. Trimming took off 2 bases at V and 2 bases at J, with 3 bases between the two ends. The CDR3 spells CASSLQNTEAFF. CDR3 nucleotide sequence: TGTGCCAGCAGCTTACAAAACACTGAAGCTTTCTTT.

This clone has only a few counts. CDR3 amino acids: CASSNDGRGYGYTF. CDR3 coding DNA: TGTGCCAGTAGTAATGACGGCAGGGGATATGGCTACACCTTC. This sequence joins TRBV19 and TRBJ1-2; D might be TRBD1 (6 bases). Germline CDR1 is LNHDA and CDR2 is SQIVND (reference sequence). There are 14 residues in the CDR3. Trimming removed 4 bases at V and 5 bases at J, with 14 bases between.

The chain carries TRBV6-6 and TRBJ1-4; 7 bases align to TRBD1. The CDR3 runs to 15 residues. The junction had 11 bases not matched to a gene; V was cut back by 6 bases and J by 7 bases. The germline gives CDR1 MNHNY, CDR2 SVGAGI (reference sequence). CDR3 region: CASRRTGDWGEKLFF. The CDR3 region has the DNA TGTGCCAGCAGGAGAACAGGGGATTGGGGTGAAAAACTGTTTTTT.

The chain combines TRBV6-6 with TRBJ1-1; no clear D gene. Germline V gene lookup returns CDR1 MNHNY and CDR2 SVGAGI (reference sequence). CDR3 length: 13 amino acids. V lost 2 bases to trimming and J lost 5 bases, with 9 bases between them. CDR3 protein: CASSYVGETEAFF. In nucleotides, the CDR3 is TGTGCCAGCAGTTACGTCGGGGAAACTGAAGCTTTCTTT.

The chain recombines TRBV11-3 with TRBJ2-7; 7 bases map to TRBD1. Trimming removed 1 base from V and 6 bases from J; junction bases left unmatched: 3. Germline V gene sequence: CDR1 SGHNT, CDR2 YENEEA. This CDR3 is 13 amino acids long. CDR3 loop: CASSLGRDSEQYF. The DNA of the CDR3 is TGTGCCAGCAGCTTAGGCCGGGACAGCGAGCAGTACTTC.

CDR3 DNA: TGTGCCAGCAGCCAAGCCCAACCAGGGGGCGTCGGCTACACCTTC. Translation: CASSQAQPGGVGYTF. The chain carries TRBV3-1 (or the pseudogene TRBV3-2) and TRBJ1-2; 8 bases agree with TRBD1. V trimming: 1 base; J trimming: 8 bases; junction bases outside the gene matches: 9. This CDR3 contains 15 residues. CDR1 and CDR2 from the germline V gene are LGHDT and YNNKEL (reference sequence).

The V and J genes are TRBV6-2 or TRBV6-3 and TRBJ2-1; TRBD2 agrees at 8 bases. V trimming: 1 base; J trimming: 5 bases; junction bases outside the gene matches: 1. The CDR3 contains 14 residues. Germline CDR1 reads MNHEY; CDR2 reads SVGEGT. CDR3 loop: CASSYFSGDNEQFF. The CDR3 coding sequence is TGTGCCAGCAGTTACTTTAGCGGGGACAATGAGCAGTTCTTC.

V gene TRBV29-1 combines with J gene TRBJ2-1; tentative D call: TRBD1 (7 bases). Germline CDR1 reads SQVTM; CDR2 reads ANQGSEA. Deletions cut 2 bases from V and 3 bases from J, with 14 bases between. The CDR3 length is 15 residues. CDR3 DNA: TGCAGCGTTGAACCCGGAGGGGGCGTCTACAATGAGCAGTTCTTC. Translated: CSVEPGGGVYNEQFF.